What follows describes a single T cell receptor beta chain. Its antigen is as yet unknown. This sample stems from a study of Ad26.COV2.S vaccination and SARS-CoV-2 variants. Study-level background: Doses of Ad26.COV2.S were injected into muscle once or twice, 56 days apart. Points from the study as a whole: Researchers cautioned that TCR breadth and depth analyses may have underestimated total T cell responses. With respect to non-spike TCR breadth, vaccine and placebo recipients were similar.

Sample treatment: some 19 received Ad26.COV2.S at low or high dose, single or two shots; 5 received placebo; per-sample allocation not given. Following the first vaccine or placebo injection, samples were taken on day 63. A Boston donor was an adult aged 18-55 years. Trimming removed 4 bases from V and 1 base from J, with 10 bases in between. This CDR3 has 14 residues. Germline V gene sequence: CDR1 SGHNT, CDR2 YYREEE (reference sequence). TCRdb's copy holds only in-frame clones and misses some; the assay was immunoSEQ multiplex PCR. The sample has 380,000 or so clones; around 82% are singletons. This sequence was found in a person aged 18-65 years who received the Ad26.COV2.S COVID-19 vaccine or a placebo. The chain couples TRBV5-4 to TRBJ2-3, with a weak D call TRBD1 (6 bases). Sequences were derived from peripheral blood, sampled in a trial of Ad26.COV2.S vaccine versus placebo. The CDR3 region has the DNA TGTGCCAGCAGCGCAGGGGCCGGCACAGATACGCAGTATTTT. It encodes CASSAGAGTDTQYF.